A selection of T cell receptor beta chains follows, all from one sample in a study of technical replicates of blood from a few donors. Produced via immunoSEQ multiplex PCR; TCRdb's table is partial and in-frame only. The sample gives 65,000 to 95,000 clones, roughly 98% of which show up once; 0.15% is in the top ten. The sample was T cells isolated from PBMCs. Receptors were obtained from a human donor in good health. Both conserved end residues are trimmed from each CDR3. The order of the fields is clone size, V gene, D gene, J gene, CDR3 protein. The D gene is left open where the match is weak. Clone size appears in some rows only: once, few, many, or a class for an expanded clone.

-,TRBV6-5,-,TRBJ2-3,ASSFGTPSTDTQY
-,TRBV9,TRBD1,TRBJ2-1,ASSAGQGVNEQF
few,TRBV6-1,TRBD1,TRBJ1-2,ASSPGQGPNYGYT
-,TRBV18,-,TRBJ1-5,ASSPPSGNGQPQH
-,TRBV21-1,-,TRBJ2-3,ASSPGQGRADTQY
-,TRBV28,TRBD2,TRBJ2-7,ASSPPSGRSYEQY
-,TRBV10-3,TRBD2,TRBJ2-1,AISEAPRLAGERNEQF
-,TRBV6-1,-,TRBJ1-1,ASSDRIMNTEAF
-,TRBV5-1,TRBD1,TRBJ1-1,ASSLGGQGNQAF
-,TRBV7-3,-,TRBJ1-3,ASSSTPGNTIY
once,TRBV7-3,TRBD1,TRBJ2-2,ASSVQGAHTGELF
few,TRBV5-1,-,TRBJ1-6,ASSRRGVQSPLH
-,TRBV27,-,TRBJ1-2,ASSPSTENYGYT
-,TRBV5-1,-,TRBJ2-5,ASSLASKLDIGGAGETQY
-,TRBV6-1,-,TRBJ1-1,ASSVLGVKNTEAF
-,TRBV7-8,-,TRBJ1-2,ASSFRKGSASYGYT
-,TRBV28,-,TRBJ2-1,ASRPGDLSYNEQF
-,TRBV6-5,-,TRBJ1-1,ASRRQVSTEAF
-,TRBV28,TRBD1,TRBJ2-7,ASSLFGQGDYEQY
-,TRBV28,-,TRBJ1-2,ASSLSRGHGYT
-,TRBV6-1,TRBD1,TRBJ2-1,ASSETGSEQF
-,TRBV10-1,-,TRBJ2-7,ASSESGGYEQY
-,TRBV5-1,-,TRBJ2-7,ASSLAGRSSYEQY
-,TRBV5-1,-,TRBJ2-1,ASSSGRGEQF